This TCR beta chain stems from a study of molecular identifiers for immune sequencing clone quantification. The overall study: In replicates, RNA from about 20,000 or 100,000 naive CD8 cells was split five ways, four sequenced.

This clonotype was detected many times. What it binds is unknown. A CD8+CD4-CCR7+CD45RA+ gate was used to sort naive CD8 T cells. Trimming stripped 5 bases from V and 6 bases from J, with 20 bases between. Germline lookup yields CDR1 SEHNR and CDR2 FQNEAQ (reference sequence). The CDR3 is 15 amino acids. General study results and limits: Reports indicate spiked Jurkat TCR RNA from one cell could be found among around 1 million naive cells.

Listed TCR primers and previously described methods were used for bulk TCR libraries. One entry per CDR3 protein results from TCRdb running MiXCR on the PCR reads. The sample yields about 630,000 distinct CDR3 sequences, approximately 24% seen once. This chain uses TRBV7-9 with TRBJ2-7; unclear D gene. Sequenced material: naive CD8+ T cells from blood, with Jurkat cell RNA spiked in. Described subset: FACS-sorted CD8+CD4-CCR7+CD45RA+ naive T cells. This TCR was recovered from a human donor in good health. Some libraries in this study had Jurkat cell RNA spiked in. The CDR3 DNA reads TGTGCCAGCAGCCCCCTGGAAATACAGCCCCTCGAGCAGTACTTC. This gives the protein CASSPLEIQPLEQYF. Combining the CDR3 with reference TRBV7-9 and TRBJ2-7 gives the whole variable domain DTGVSQNPRHKITKRGQNVTFRCDPISEHNRLYWYRQTLGQGPEFLTYFQNEAQLEKSRLLSDRFSAERPKGSFSTLEIQRTEQGDSAMYLCASSPLEIQPLEQYFGPGTRLTVT.